There are a few counts of the clone carrying this T cell receptor beta chain. Its target is not known. Since all of the isolated RNA was reverse transcribed, expressed TCRB transcripts were what got sequenced. TCRdb keeps only in-frame clones here, not all; method: immunoSEQ multiplex PCR. The sample records 900,000 or so clones, about a sixth being singletons. The data stem from a study of beta chain features in type 1 diabetes. On the study more broadly: Summed over all samples, the examined sorted cells came to 107,917,701.

The germline gives CDR1 SGHVT, CDR2 SQSDAQ. The CDR3 has 12 amino acids. Overall study findings and caveats: In the patient group, naive, central memory and Treg TCRB repertoires seemed more alike than in the healthy donor group.

This sequence was found in a woman younger than 35 in good health. Sequencing used naive CD4+ T cells from blood. V and J are TRBV7-4 and TRBJ1-5, with D unclear. The CDR3 DNA reads TGTGTCGGAAAAAGGGGCAATCAGCCCCAGCATTTT. Translating it yields CVGKRGNQPQHF.